Included here is one TCR beta chain sequence, with context. What it binds is not known. Regarding treatment: oral pan-JAK inhibitor, 5-10 mg twice daily. Lesional scalp punch biopsies and peripheral blood were collected from alopecia areata patients. PBMCs provided sorted CD4+ and CD8+ T cells. Trimming left V 3 bases short and J 9 bases short, with 15 bases between. The CDR3 contains 13 residues. CDR1 is SQVTM, CDR2 ANQGSEA, per germline. The sequencing template was cDNA reverse transcribed from extracted RNA. Repertoires were generated with immunoSEQ multiplex PCR, while TCRdb's copy carries only in-frame clones and drops some. In the table there are approximately 140,000 clones, 86% of which are singletons. The data were obtained in a study of CD8+ T cells in alopecia areata. Study results and caveats: Unlike in mice, where it was clearer, TCR sharing across patients was less clear, possibly HLA-related.

The sequencing here drew on CD8+ T cells sorted from blood, taken at week 4, from a patient treated with tofacitinib. The chain joins TRBV29-1 to TRBJ2-1; D possibly corresponds to TRBD2 (5 bases). The TCR comes from a human donor with alopecia areata. In DNA form, the CDR3 reads TGCAGCGTTGAGTCGGGCGGCGCGGGTGAGCAGTTCTTC. This codes for CSVESGGAGEQFF.